What follows is one T cell receptor (beta chain) and its context. The target antigen is unknown. Germline assignment: CDR1 SGHAT and CDR2 FQDESV (reference sequence). V trimming: 1 base; J trimming: 1 base; junction bases outside the gene matches: 0. The length of the CDR3 is 14 residues. The study ran its PCR with 60 Vbeta and 13 Jbeta primers. Here immunoSEQ multiplex PCR was the method, and the copy in TCRdb shows in-frame clones only, minus some. The sample has roughly 180,000 clones, roughly 80% seen once. This sample was included in a study of cytomegalovirus exposure and HLA in healthy donors. Across the study: Tens of millions of unique TCR sequences came from HLA-typed donors in an early release.

Study conclusions and caveats: Most CMV-associated TCR beta chains appeared HLA-restricted in a later analysis. Later, TCR association rates were found to vary by HLA locus, highest for DRB1 and lowest for HLA-C. Rare TCR sequences predominated, though certain public TCRs were found in many donors.

Specimen: PBMCs. V gene TRBV11-1 combines with J gene TRBJ1-1; 7 bases are shared with TRBD1. The source is a male donor in good health and CMV-seronegative. CDR3 region: CASSLGDRNTEAFF. Written as DNA, the CDR3 is TGTGCCAGCAGCTTAGGGGACAGGAACACTGAAGCTTTCTTT.